What follows are 27 T cell receptor beta chains derived from one specimen sequenced in a study of T cell responses to AZD1222 COVID-19 vaccine. Assay: immunoSEQ multiplex PCR; the TCRdb copy retains only in-frame clones and omits some. The table has roughly 130,000 clones, more than 85% seen once. Source: peripheral blood, taken 28 days after the second AZD1222 dose. The receptors shown here come from an adult who received the AZD1222 COVID-19 vaccine.

V usage is TRBV20-1 and J usage is TRBJ2-7; D possibly matches TRBD1 or TRBD2 (5 bases each). This CDR3 has 14 residues. Germline assignment: CDR1 DFQATT and CDR2 SNEGSKA (reference sequence). V dropped 3 bases and J dropped 5 bases, with 17 bases sitting between them. CDR3 amino acids: CSASGGGTGNEQYF. As DNA, the CDR3 is TGCAGTGCTAGTGGGGGTGGAACGGGCAACGAGCAGTACTTC.

In regard to this clone: One end of the junction is discordant with germline, which a read error may explain. This chain connects TRBV11-2 to TRBJ2-7; D may be TRBD1 (5 bases). CDR3 length equals 14 residues. CDR1 SGHAT and CDR2 FQNNGV come from the germline V gene. CDR3 sequence reads: CASSLDSFRVSVEF. CDR3 bases: TGTGCCAGCAGCTTAGATTCCTTCAGGGTATCGGTCGAGTTC.

This chain links TRBV5-6 with TRBJ2-3; possibly TRBD2 for D (5 bases). The germline V gene has CDR1 SGHDT and CDR2 YYEEEE. The CDR3 consists of 14 residues. V lost 3 bases to trimming and J lost 6 bases, with 14 bases between them. The CDR3 DNA follows: TGTGCCAGCAGCTGGGAGCAGGCCCATGATACGCAGTATTTT. Its translation: CASSWEQAHDTQYF.

This clone was seen more than once but under ten times. This chain connects TRBV18 to TRBJ2-1, with 8 bases lining up with TRBD1. The CDR3 is made up of 13 amino acids. The germline V gene has CDR1 KGHSH and CDR2 LQKENI. V was clipped by 8 bases and J by 9 bases; unmatched bases: 9. Here the CDR3 DNA reads TGTGCCAGCCATAGGACAGGGTGGGCTGAGCAGTTCTTC. Translated: CASHRTGWAEQFF.

J is TRBJ2-1 and V is TRBV6-6, with a tentative D call TRBD2 (6 bases). Germline V gives CDR1 MNHNY, CDR2 SVGAGI (reference sequence). Trimming stripped 5 bases from V and 0 bases from J, with 14 bases between. CDR3 length: 16 residues. CDR3 loop: CASSNTDYSSYNEQFF. The CDR3 DNA reads TGTGCCAGCAGTAACACGGACTATAGCTCCTACAATGAGCAGTTCTTC.

J is TRBJ1-4 and V is TRBV19, with TRBD1 as a possible D gene (5 bases). The CDR3 loop spans 17 amino acids. V shed 5 bases and J shed 4 bases, with 20 bases lying between them. Germline V CDR1 and CDR2: LNHDA, SQIVND (reference sequence). The CDR3 loop is CASSPDSPGWDNEKLFF. The CDR3 DNA is TGTGCCAGTAGTCCCGACAGTCCAGGGTGGGATAATGAAAAACTGTTTTTT. Combining the CDR3 with reference TRBV19 and TRBJ1-4 gives the whole variable domain DGGITQSPKYLFRKEGQNVTLSCEQNLNHDAMYWYRQDPGQGLRLIYYSQIVNDFQKGDIAEGYSVSREKKESFPLTVTSAQKNPTAFYLCASSPDSPGWDNEKLFFGSGTQLSVL.

The chain couples TRBV9 to TRBJ2-1; D not certain. The CDR3 is 14 residues long. V was cut by 0 bases and J by 3 bases, with 7 bases left in between. Germline V CDR1 and CDR2: SGDLS, YYNGEE. CDR3 DNA: TGTGCCAGCAGCGTAGGTACTATCTACAATGAGCAGTTCTTC. Translating gives CASSVGTIYNEQFF. The entire variable domain, with the rest obtained from reference TRBV9 and TRBJ2-1, is as follows: DSGVTQTPKHLITATGQRVTLRCSPRSGDLSVYWYQQSLDQGLQFLIQYYNGEERAKGNILERFSAQQFPDLHSELNLSSLELGDSALYFCASSVGTIYNEQFFGPGTRLTVL.

This clone was recorded once. The V call is TRBV3-1 (or the pseudogene TRBV3-2), the J call TRBJ2-7; D may be TRBD1 (6 bases). Looked up from germline, CDR1 is LGHDT and CDR2 is YNNKEL (reference sequence). V was trimmed by 4 bases and J by 5 bases, leaving 15 bases between them. The CDR3 is 14 amino acids. CDR3 residues: CASSPYRVGDEQYF. In DNA, the CDR3 is TGTGCCAGCAGCCCTTACAGGGTAGGGGACGAGCAGTACTTC.

V usage is TRBV27 and J usage is TRBJ2-7, with 9 positions matching TRBD1. Unmatched junction bases numbered 12, after V lost 6 bases and J lost 6 bases. Germline CDR1 MNHEY, CDR2 SMNVEV (reference sequence). This CDR3 contains 15 residues. The CDR3 DNA reads as TGTGCCAGCAGCACTCGGACAGGGGTAGCTGGCGAGCAGTACTTC. It encodes CASSTRTGVAGEQYF.

The V and J genes are TRBV5-4 and TRBJ2-2; 7 positions match TRBD1. CDR1 is SGHNT and CDR2 is YYREEE in the germline V gene (reference sequence). The CDR3 sequence is 15 residues long. J was trimmed by 0 bases and V by 7 bases; bases with no gene match: 6. CDR3 loop: CASGLTGPNTGELFF. The CDR3 DNA reads as TGTGCCAGCGGGTTGACAGGGCCGAACACCGGGGAGCTGTTTTTT.

The V gene is TRBV7-8, the J gene TRBJ1-4; D is uncertain. There are 13 residues in the CDR3. Germline loops: CDR1 SGHVS, CDR2 FQNEAQ. Trimming cost V 7 bases and J 3 bases, with 9 bases left between them. The CDR3 reads CASTGEANEKLFF. CDR3 coding DNA: TGTGCCAGCACTGGGGAGGCTAATGAAAAACTGTTTTTT.

CDR3 sequence reads: CASSPDRAYEQYF. The DNA for the CDR3 is TGTGCCAGCAGCCCGGACAGGGCCTACGAGCAGTACTTC. The chain uses TRBV12-3 or TRBV12-4 and TRBJ2-7; 8 bases map to TRBD1. Trimming removed 6 bases from V and 2 bases from J; junction bases left unmatched: 3. The CDR3 covers 13 residues.

This clone was detected only a few times. The chain carries TRBV4-2 and TRBJ2-7; 8 bases line up with TRBD2. Germline V lookup: CDR1 LGHNA, CDR2 YNFKEQ. This CDR3 has 15 residues. With V trimmed by 2 bases and J by 4 bases, 7 bases remained unmatched. CDR3 protein: CASSQLRGVGYEQYF. Written as DNA, the CDR3 is TGTGCCAGCAGCCAACTGCGGGGGGTTGGGTACGAGCAGTACTTC.

This sequence joins TRBV5-1 and TRBJ2-7; possibly TRBD1 or TRBD2 for D (5 bases each). Germline lookup yields CDR1 SGHRS and CDR2 YFSETQ. The CDR3 is made up of 13 amino acids. V was cut by 4 bases and J by 5 bases, with 13 bases left in between. The CDR3 DNA is TGCGCCAGCAGCGCCGGGGCGGAGAACGAGCAGTACTTC. Protein product: CASSAGAENEQYF.

The chain carries TRBV29-1 and TRBJ2-1; TRBD1 agrees at 11 bases. J gave up 6 bases and V 6 bases, and 1 base lay outside the gene matches. Germline V CDR1 and CDR2: SQVTM, ANQGSEA. The CDR3 runs 12 residues. In DNA form, the CDR3 reads TGCAGCGTGGGACAGGGGGGCAATGAGCAGTTCTTC. Translation: CSVGQGGNEQFF.

The chain carries TRBV6-5 and TRBJ2-1; 15 bases map to TRBD2. The CDR3 loop spans 15 amino acids. Germline V gene sequence: CDR1 MNHEY, CDR2 SVGAGI. CDR3 nucleotide sequence: TGTGCAGCTAGGACTAGCGGGGGGGATGCGGGTGAGCAGTTCTTC. It yields the protein CAARTSGGDAGEQFF.

This clone has more than one count but fewer than ten. The chain carries TRBV7-3 and TRBJ1-4; D is uncertain. Germline V gene lookup returns CDR1 SGHTA and CDR2 FQGTGA. The CDR3 sequence is 15 residues long. V lost 1 base, J lost 7 bases, and 13 bases lay in between. The CDR3 region has the DNA TGTGCCAGCAGCTTAAATTGGCGCAGTGGTGAAAAACTGTTTTTT. It translates to CASSLNWRSGEKLFF.

This clone has only a few counts. CDR3: CASSPHRLVAGKVEQYF. CDR3 coding DNA: TGTGCCAGCAGTCCCCATAGGTTGGTAGCGGGAAAAGTCGAGCAGTACTTC. The chain joins TRBV28 to TRBJ2-7; 8 positions match TRBD2. Germline CDR1 MDHEN, CDR2 SYDVKM. With V trimmed by 5 bases and J by 6 bases, 18 bases remained unmatched. CDR3 length equals 17 residues. Filled out from reference TRBV28 and TRBJ2-7, the complete variable domain reads DVKVTQSSRYLVKRTGEKVFLECVQDMDHENMFWYRQDPGLGLRLIYFSYDVKMKEKGDIPEGYSVSREKKERFSLILESASTNQTSMYLCASSPHRLVAGKVEQYFGPGTRLTVT.

The chain employs TRBV15 and TRBJ1-2; D is unresolved. There are 12 residues in the CDR3. CDR1 and CDR2 (germline): LNHNV, YYDKDF (reference sequence). Trimming shortened V by 4 bases and J by 4 bases, and 7 bases separated the two germline ends. The CDR3 protein is CATSKITYGYTF. The CDR3 nucleotides read TGTGCCACCAGCAAGATAACCTATGGCTACACCTTC.

This chain connects TRBV19 to TRBJ2-7; TRBD1 matches 9 bases. The CDR3 has 15 amino acids. From germline, CDR1 is LNHDA and CDR2 SQIVND (reference sequence). J gave up 4 bases and V 1 base, and 5 bases lay outside the gene matches. The CDR3 region is CASSIGGTGKYEQYF. The CDR3 bases are TGTGCCAGTAGTATAGGAGGGACAGGGAAGTACGAGCAGTACTTC.

The rearrangement uses TRBV4-1 and TRBJ2-7; D may correspond to TRBD1 or TRBD2 (5 bases each). Germline lookup yields CDR1 MGHRA and CDR2 YSYEKL. V lost 4 bases and J lost 2, with 18 bases in between. The length of the CDR3 is 16 residues. The CDR3 protein is CASSRAFGAGTYEQYF. CDR3 bases: TGCGCCAGCAGCCGAGCCTTCGGGGCGGGCACCTACGAGCAGTACTTC.

The chain has TRBV6-5 and TRBJ1-3, with TRBD1 matching over 7 bases. V was pared by 6 bases and J by 0 bases, with 5 bases of the junction left unmatched. The length of the CDR3 is 15 residues. Germline loops: CDR1 MNHEY, CDR2 SVGAGI. This chain's CDR3 is CASSKGQYSGNTIYF. The CDR3 DNA is TGTGCCAGCAGCAAGGGACAGTACTCTGGAAACACCATATATTTT.

V usage is TRBV29-1 and J usage is TRBJ1-4, with D unclear. CDR3 size: 12 residues. The germline gives CDR1 SQVTM, CDR2 ANQGSEA. With 7 bases removed from V and 7 bases from J, the gap between germline ends came to 13 bases. The CDR3: CSARFSSEKLFF. The CDR3 DNA sequence: TGCAGCGCACGGTTCTCGAGTGAAAAACTGTTTTTT.

This chain joins TRBV28 and TRBJ1-5; D is ambiguous. V was shortened by 8 bases and J by 1 base, with 9 bases between the two germline ends. Germline-derived CDR1 and CDR2 are MDHEN and SYDVKM. The CDR3 loop spans 13 amino acids. Written as DNA, the CDR3 is TGTGCCAGCGCCGGGAGGAGCAATCAGCCCCAGCATTTT. Protein sequence: CASAGRSNQPQHF.

The table lists this clone with a count of one. The CDR3 nucleotides read TGTGCCATCAGTGAGGTTCGGGGGGGACCCAGAGAGACCCAGTACTTC. Its translation: CAISEVRGGPRETQYF. This chain joins TRBV10-3 and TRBJ2-5; 8 nucleotides line up with TRBD2. J gave up 4 bases and V 2 bases, and 9 bases lay outside the gene matches. CDR1 is ENHRY, CDR2 SYGVKD, per germline. The CDR3 loop spans 16 amino acids.

The CDR3 loop is CASSSRTGAGQPQHF. Here the CDR3 DNA reads TGTGCCAGCAGCTCCAGGACAGGGGCCGGTCAGCCCCAGCATTTT. The chain combines TRBV3-1 (or the pseudogene TRBV3-2) with TRBJ1-5; TRBD1 matches 9 bases. CDR1 and CDR2 from the germline V gene are LGHDT and YNNKEL (reference sequence). This CDR3 has 15 residues. Trimming cost V 5 bases and J 6 bases; bases outside gene matches: 8.

About this clone: Other nucleotide sequences in the sample specify the same CDR3. The chain carries TRBV7-9 and TRBJ2-1; D ambiguous. The V and J ends lost 1 base and 0 bases respectively, with 4 bases between them. Per germline, CDR1 SEHNR and CDR2 FQNEAQ (reference sequence). CDR3 length equals 14 residues. CDR3 region: CASSLVGSYNEQFF. DNA of the CDR3: TGTGCCAGCAGCTTAGTGGGCTCCTACAATGAGCAGTTCTTC.